The TCR beta chain described here comes from a study of T cell responses to AZD1222 COVID-19 vaccine. Regarding the study as a whole: There were mostly white British donors and more females than males, and clonal diversity was possibly underestimated. Among those given AZD1222, only five or six were seropositive at baseline. Spike-specific TCRs gained breadth and depth after people received two AZD1222 doses. Repertoires were obtained solely post-peak T cell response.

V was cut by 4 bases and J by 8 bases, with 17 bases left in between. This CDR3 contains 14 residues. Germline V gives CDR1 MGHRA, CDR2 YSYEKL. Profiled with immunoSEQ multiplex PCR; TCRdb holds only in-frame clones, not every one. The sample yields some 120,000 clones, roughly 89% seen once. This clone was observed once. The target antigen is unknown. This specimen consisted of peripheral blood, obtained on day 0 of MenACWY control vaccination. The chain combines TRBV4-1 with TRBJ1-2; D is unclear. This TCR came from an adult in good health. Here the CDR3 DNA reads TGCGCCAGCAGCCGAGACATCACGGAGGGAGGCTACACCTTC. Translation: CASSRDITEGGYTF.